This is a list of T cell receptor beta chains from one sample in a study of cytomegalovirus exposure and HLA in healthy donors. Produced via immunoSEQ multiplex PCR; TCRdb's table is partial and in-frame only. The sample has about 140,000 clones, about 78% seen once; the top ten hold approximately 6.3%. Sequencing used PBMCs. Source of these receptors: a man aged 40-50 years in good health and CMV-seropositive. Each CDR3 is given with its conserved first and last residue. D genes are given only for firm matches. Size tells how often a clone was seen (once, few, many) or the class of an expanded clone, and some rows leave it out.

v_gene: TRBV29-1; d_gene: .; abundance: .; j_gene: TRBJ2-7; CDR3aa: CSVEGRTSYEQYF; CDR3nt: TGCAGCGTTGAAGGCAGAACGTCCTACGAGCAGTACTTC
v_gene: TRBV4-1; d_gene: .; abundance: .; j_gene: TRBJ1-6; CDR3aa: CASSQEPRVLNSPLHF; CDR3nt: TGCGCCAGCAGCCAAGAACCCAGGGTATTGAATTCACCCCTCCACTTT
v_gene: TRBV2; d_gene: .; abundance: .; j_gene: TRBJ1-1; CDR3aa: CASVADAYTEAFF; CDR3nt: TGTGCCAGCGTAGCAGATGCTTACACTGAAGCTTTCTTT
v_gene: TRBV29-1; d_gene: TRBD2; abundance: .; j_gene: TRBJ2-1; CDR3aa: CSVEMTSGTYNEQFF; CDR3nt: TGCAGCGTAGAGATGACTAGCGGGACCTACAATGAGCAGTTCTTC
v_gene: TRBV30; d_gene: .; abundance: .; j_gene: TRBJ1-2; CDR3aa: CACSGLLYGYTF; CDR3nt: TGTGCCTGCTCGGGACTGCTTTATGGCTACACCTTC
v_gene: TRBV6-5; d_gene: TRBD1; abundance: .; j_gene: TRBJ1-4; CDR3aa: CASRQGPGKLFF; CDR3nt: TGTGCCAGCCGACAGGGTCCGGGAAAACTGTTTTTT
v_gene: TRBV2; d_gene: .; abundance: .; j_gene: TRBJ2-7; CDR3aa: CASSESGPAEQYF; CDR3nt: TGTGCCAGCAGTGAATCTGGGCCGGCGGAGCAGTACTTC
v_gene: TRBV5-1; d_gene: .; abundance: .; j_gene: TRBJ2-1; CDR3aa: CASSPPKPREGGGEQFF; CDR3nt: TGCGCCAGCAGCCCCCCTAAGCCCAGGGAGGGGGGCGGTGAGCAGTTCTTC
v_gene: TRBV6-1; d_gene: .; abundance: .; j_gene: TRBJ2-4; CDR3aa: CASRQSTGAKNIQYF; CDR3nt: TGTGCCAGCAGGCAAAGCACGGGAGCCAAAAACATTCAGTACTTC
v_gene: TRBV19; d_gene: .; abundance: .; j_gene: TRBJ1-2; CDR3aa: CASTDTGQIAYGYTF; CDR3nt: TGTGCCAGTACCGACACAGGGCAAATCGCCTATGGCTACACCTTC
v_gene: TRBV19; d_gene: TRBD1; abundance: .; j_gene: TRBJ2-7; CDR3aa: CASSISGTGTYEQYF; CDR3nt: TGTGCCAGTAGTATATCGGGGACAGGGACCTACGAGCAGTACTTC
v_gene: TRBV2; d_gene: .; abundance: .; j_gene: TRBJ1-5; CDR3aa: CASSEAGRPQHF; CDR3nt: TGTGCCAGCAGTGAAGCGGGGAGGCCCCAGCATTTT
v_gene: TRBV11-2; d_gene: TRBD1; abundance: .; j_gene: TRBJ2-7; CDR3aa: CASSLDRTYEQYF; CDR3nt: TGTGCCAGCAGCTTGGACAGGACCTACGAGCAGTACTTC
v_gene: TRBV28; d_gene: TRBD1; abundance: .; j_gene: TRBJ1-2; CDR3aa: CASKRAGGYGYTF; CDR3nt: TGTGCCAGCAAAAGGGCAGGGGGCTATGGCTACACCTTC
v_gene: TRBV6-4; d_gene: TRBD2; abundance: .; j_gene: TRBJ2-3; CDR3aa: CASSASGGAADTQYF; CDR3nt: TGTGCCAGCAGTGCTAGCGGGGGGGCCGCAGATACGCAGTATTTT
v_gene: TRBV4-2; d_gene: .; abundance: .; j_gene: TRBJ2-3; CDR3aa: CASSQVADTQYF; CDR3nt: TGTGCCAGCAGCCAAGTCGCAGATACGCAGTATTTT
v_gene: TRBV11-3; d_gene: .; abundance: few; j_gene: TRBJ1-4; CDR3aa: CASSLQGVGEKLFF; CDR3nt: TGTGCCAGCAGCCTACAGGGCGTCGGTGAAAAACTGTTTTTT
v_gene: TRBV7-2; d_gene: .; abundance: .; j_gene: TRBJ2-1; CDR3aa: CASSLVAGNYNNEQFF; CDR3nt: TGTGCCAGCAGCTTAGTTGCGGGAAACTATAACAATGAGCAGTTCTTC
v_gene: TRBV15; d_gene: .; abundance: .; j_gene: TRBJ1-1; CDR3aa: CATSRLLTENTEAFF; CDR3nt: TGTGCCACCAGCAGGCTCCTAACTGAGAACACTGAAGCTTTCTTT
v_gene: TRBV4-2; d_gene: TRBD1; abundance: .; j_gene: TRBJ1-3; CDR3aa: CASSQTGTADGTIYF; CDR3nt: TGTGCCAGCAGCCAGACCGGGACAGCAGACGGCACCATATATTTT
v_gene: TRBV4-3; d_gene: TRBD1; abundance: .; j_gene: TRBJ2-3; CDR3aa: CASSQDQWGQRTDTQYF; CDR3nt: TGCGCCAGCAGCCAAGATCAGTGGGGACAGCGCACAGATACGCAGTATTTT
v_gene: TRBV9; d_gene: .; abundance: .; j_gene: TRBJ1-2; CDR3aa: CASSVGLLVDGYTF; CDR3nt: TGTGCCAGCAGCGTCGGACTGCTGGTCGATGGCTACACCTTC
v_gene: TRBV29-1; d_gene: .; abundance: .; j_gene: TRBJ2-7; CDR3aa: CSVPALDSVEQYF; CDR3nt: TGCAGCGTTCCCGCCCTGGACTCGGTAGAGCAGTACTTC
v_gene: TRBV5-1; d_gene: .; abundance: .; j_gene: TRBJ2-2; CDR3aa: CASTLSGGRNTGELFF; CDR3nt: TGCGCCAGCACCCTCTCGGGGGGCCGGAACACCGGGGAGCTGTTTTTT
v_gene: TRBV5-1; d_gene: .; abundance: once; j_gene: TRBJ1-1; CDR3aa: CASSLELRPSGGAFF; CDR3nt: TGCGCCAGCAGCTTGGAATTACGACCATCCGGCGGGGCTTTCTTT
v_gene: TRBV5-1; d_gene: TRBD1; abundance: .; j_gene: TRBJ1-2; CDR3aa: CASSLGGTGGAYGYTF; CDR3nt: TGCGCCAGCAGCTTGGGAGGGACAGGGGGCGCGTATGGCTACACCTTC
v_gene: TRBV29-1; d_gene: TRBD1; abundance: .; j_gene: TRBJ1-1; CDR3aa: CSVGRRDRGTEAFF; CDR3nt: TGCAGCGTCGGACGCCGGGACAGGGGCACTGAAGCTTTCTTT
v_gene: TRBV6-5; d_gene: .; abundance: once; j_gene: TRBJ2-3; CDR3aa: CASSYSWGLDTDTQYF; CDR3nt: TGTGCCAGCAGTTACTCGTGGGGGCTTGACACAGATACGCAGTATTTT
v_gene: TRBV5-4; d_gene: TRBD1; abundance: .; j_gene: TRBJ2-7; CDR3aa: CASSPGQGWYEQYF; CDR3nt: TGTGCCAGCAGCCCAGGACAGGGGTGGTACGAGCAGTACTTC
v_gene: TRBV18; d_gene: .; abundance: .; j_gene: TRBJ2-7; CDR3aa: CASSPPGGRFLYEQYF; CDR3nt: TGTGCCAGCTCACCACCGGGCGGGCGCTTCCTTTACGAGCAGTACTTC
v_gene: TRBV28; d_gene: .; abundance: .; j_gene: TRBJ1-3; CDR3aa: CASIQGLSNTIYF; CDR3nt: TGTGCCAGCATACAGGGCCTTTCTAACACCATATATTTT
v_gene: TRBV19; d_gene: TRBD2; abundance: .; j_gene: TRBJ2-3; CDR3aa: CASSRREGQDTQYF; CDR3nt: TGTGCCAGTAGTAGGCGGGAGGGCCAGGATACGCAGTATTTT
v_gene: TRBV2; d_gene: .; abundance: .; j_gene: TRBJ2-7; CDR3aa: CASSLTGIWQYEQYF; CDR3nt: TGTGCCAGCAGTCTTACAGGGATCTGGCAATACGAGCAGTACTTC
v_gene: TRBV7-6; d_gene: TRBD2; abundance: .; j_gene: TRBJ2-6; CDR3aa: CASRGTSGYPGANVLTF; CDR3nt: TGTGCCAGCAGGGGGACTAGCGGGTACCCTGGGGCCAACGTCCTGACTTTC
v_gene: TRBV5-6; d_gene: .; abundance: .; j_gene: TRBJ1-2; CDR3aa: CASSYREGYTF; CDR3nt: TGTGCCAGCAGCTACAGAGAGGGCTACACCTTC
v_gene: TRBV7-8; d_gene: .; abundance: .; j_gene: TRBJ2-2; CDR3aa: CASSLAGRAYTGELFF; CDR3nt: TGTGCCAGCAGCTTAGCGGGCAGGGCCTACACCGGGGAGCTGTTTTTT
v_gene: TRBV29-1; d_gene: TRBD2; abundance: .; j_gene: TRBJ2-7; CDR3aa: CSVGLAGGHFYEQYF; CDR3nt: TGCAGCGTTGGACTAGCGGGAGGGCATTTCTACGAGCAGTACTTC
v_gene: TRBV11-3; d_gene: .; abundance: .; j_gene: TRBJ2-3; CDR3aa: CASSSILTDTQYF; CDR3nt: TGTGCCAGCAGCTCGATACTCACAGATACGCAGTATTTT
v_gene: TRBV6-1; d_gene: .; abundance: .; j_gene: TRBJ2-1; CDR3aa: CASKRAVSSTDEQFF; CDR3nt: TGTGCCAGTAAGAGGGCGGTATCTAGCACGGATGAGCAGTTCTTC
v_gene: TRBV19; d_gene: TRBD1; abundance: .; j_gene: TRBJ2-1; CDR3aa: CASSSTGDEQFF; CDR3nt: TGTGCCAGTAGTAGTACAGGGGATGAGCAGTTCTTC
v_gene: TRBV9; d_gene: TRBD1; abundance: .; j_gene: TRBJ1-1; CDR3aa: CASSGPGQGYTEAFF; CDR3nt: TGTGCCAGCAGCGGTCCCGGACAGGGGTACACTGAAGCTTTCTTT
v_gene: TRBV29-1; d_gene: .; abundance: .; j_gene: TRBJ2-3; CDR3aa: CSGEKGTDTQYF; CDR3nt: TGCAGCGGGGAGAAAGGCACAGATACGCAGTATTTT
v_gene: TRBV27; d_gene: TRBD1; abundance: .; j_gene: TRBJ2-7; CDR3aa: CASSPRGPAYEQYF; CDR3nt: TGTGCCAGCAGTCCCAGGGGGCCCGCCTACGAGCAGTACTTC
v_gene: TRBV6-1; d_gene: TRBD1; abundance: once; j_gene: TRBJ1-1; CDR3aa: CASSQGAWTEAFF; CDR3nt: TGTGCCAGCAGCCAGGGGGCTTGGACTGAAGCTTTCTTT
v_gene: TRBV6-6; d_gene: TRBD1; abundance: .; j_gene: TRBJ1-2; CDR3aa: CATRQGNGYTF; CDR3nt: TGTGCCACCCGACAGGGAAATGGCTACACCTTC
v_gene: TRBV19; d_gene: TRBD2; abundance: .; j_gene: TRBJ2-1; CDR3aa: CASSIGGLAGIDEQFF; CDR3nt: TGTGCCAGTAGTATAGGGGGGCTAGCGGGAATTGATGAGCAGTTCTTC
v_gene: TRBV15; d_gene: TRBD2; abundance: .; j_gene: TRBJ2-7; CDR3aa: CATSAARRGGDYEQYF; CDR3nt: TGTGCCACCAGCGCTGCCCGACGGGGGGGCGACTACGAGCAGTACTTC
v_gene: TRBV6-1; d_gene: TRBD1; abundance: .; j_gene: TRBJ2-7; CDR3aa: CASSESARTGVYEQYF; CDR3nt: TGTGCCAGCAGTGAATCCGCAAGGACAGGGGTATACGAGCAGTACTTC
v_gene: TRBV7-9; d_gene: .; abundance: .; j_gene: TRBJ1-2; CDR3aa: CASSLGVGANYGYTF; CDR3nt: TGTGCCAGCAGCTTAGGCGTGGGGGCCAACTATGGCTACACCTTC
v_gene: TRBV6-6; d_gene: TRBD2; abundance: .; j_gene: TRBJ2-5; CDR3aa: CASRTLTSGIWTQYF; CDR3nt: TGTGCCAGCAGGACCCTTACTAGCGGGATATGGACCCAGTACTTC
v_gene: TRBV6-5; d_gene: .; abundance: .; j_gene: TRBJ1-4; CDR3aa: CASRKTGGNEKLFF; CDR3nt: TGTGCCAGCAGGAAGACAGGAGGAAATGAAAAACTGTTTTTT
v_gene: TRBV6-6; d_gene: TRBD1; abundance: .; j_gene: TRBJ2-7; CDR3aa: CASSYDRDEQYF; CDR3nt: TGTGCCAGCAGTTATGACAGGGACGAGCAGTACTTC
v_gene: TRBV5-6; d_gene: .; abundance: few; j_gene: TRBJ2-6; CDR3aa: CASSIGQLKLSGANVLTF; CDR3nt: TGTGCCAGCAGCATAGGACAGCTCAAACTCTCTGGGGCCAACGTCCTGACTTTC